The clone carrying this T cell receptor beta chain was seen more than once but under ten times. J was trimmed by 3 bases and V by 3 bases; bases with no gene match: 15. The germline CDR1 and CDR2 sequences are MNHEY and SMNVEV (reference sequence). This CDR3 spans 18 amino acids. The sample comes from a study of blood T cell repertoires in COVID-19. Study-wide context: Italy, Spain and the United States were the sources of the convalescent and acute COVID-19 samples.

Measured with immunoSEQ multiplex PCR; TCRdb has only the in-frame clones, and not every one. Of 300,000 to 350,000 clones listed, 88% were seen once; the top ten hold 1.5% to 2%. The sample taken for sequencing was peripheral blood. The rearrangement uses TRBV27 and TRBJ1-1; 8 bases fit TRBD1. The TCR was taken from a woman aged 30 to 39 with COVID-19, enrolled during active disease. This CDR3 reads CASSFRLGTGVIDTEAFF. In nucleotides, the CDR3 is TGTGCCAGCAGTTTCCGCCTCGGGACAGGAGTGATAGACACTGAAGCTTTCTTT.